A single T cell receptor (beta chain) is shown here with its context. Its matching antigen is unknown. Other DNA sequences in the same sample also yield this CDR3. PCR was performed using 60 Vbeta and 13 Jbeta primers. Here immunoSEQ multiplex PCR was the method, and the copy in TCRdb shows in-frame clones only, minus some. Of under 150,000 clones listed, 81% are singletons. This sample is drawn from a study of cytomegalovirus exposure and HLA in healthy donors. General study findings and limits: TCR beta chain V- and J-gene trimming was linked, in a later analysis, to a missense variant in DCLRE1C.

The CDR3 has 17 residues. V was pared by 5 bases and J by 7 bases, with 26 bases between. Looked up from germline, CDR1 is SEHNR and CDR2 is FQNEAQ (reference sequence). The genes are TRBV7-9 and TRBJ1-2, with D perhaps TRBD1 (6 bases). The specimen sequenced was PBMCs. This clonotype was obtained from a woman aged 25 to 45 in good health and CMV-seronegative. CDR3 residues: CASSLIRGPSLSFGYTF. In DNA, the CDR3 is TGTGCCAGCAGCCTGATCAGGGGTCCCTCGTTATCTTTTGGCTACACCTTC.